This TCR beta chain was documented in a study of blood T cell repertoires in COVID-19. For the study at large: Researchers got acute and convalescent COVID-19 samples from the United States, Italy and Spain. The cDNA or gDNA used as material had been derived from T cells, B-cell-depleted T cells, or PBMCs.

Generated by immunoSEQ multiplex PCR, the TCRdb table keeps only in-frame clones and is missing some. The table shows about 320,000 clones, with 65% to 85% occurring only once. This clone showed up just a few times. The TCR comes from a woman in her fifties or sixties with acute or convalescent COVID-19. Material: peripheral blood.

The CDR3 reads CASSTPIGGSGELFF. The CDR3 nucleotides are TGTGCCAGTAGTACTCCCATAGGAGGGTCCGGGGAGCTGTTTTTT. The chain combines TRBV19 with TRBJ2-2; a possible D gene is TRBD2 (6 bases). The length of the CDR3 is 15 residues. V lost 4 bases and J lost 6, with 15 bases in between. CDR1 is LNHDA and CDR2 is SQIVND in the germline V gene (reference sequence).